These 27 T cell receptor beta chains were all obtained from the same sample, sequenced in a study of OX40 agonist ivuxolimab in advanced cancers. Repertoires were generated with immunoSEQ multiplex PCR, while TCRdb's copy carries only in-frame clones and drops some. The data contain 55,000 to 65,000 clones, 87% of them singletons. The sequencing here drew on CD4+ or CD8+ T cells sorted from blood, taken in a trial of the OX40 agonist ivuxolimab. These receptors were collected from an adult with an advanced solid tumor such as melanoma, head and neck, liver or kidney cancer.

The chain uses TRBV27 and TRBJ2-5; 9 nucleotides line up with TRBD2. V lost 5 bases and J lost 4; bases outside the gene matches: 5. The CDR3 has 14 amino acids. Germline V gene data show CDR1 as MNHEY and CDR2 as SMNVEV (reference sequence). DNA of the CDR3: TGTGCCAGCAGTGAGGCGGGGGGGCTAGAGACCCAGTACTTC. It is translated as CASSEAGGLETQYF.

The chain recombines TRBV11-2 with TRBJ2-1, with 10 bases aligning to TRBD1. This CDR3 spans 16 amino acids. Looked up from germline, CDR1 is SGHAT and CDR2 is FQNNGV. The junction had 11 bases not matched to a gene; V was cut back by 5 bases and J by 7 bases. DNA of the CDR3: TGTGCCAGCAGCAGGGGCTTAGGACAGGGGGTGAATGAGCAGTTCTTC. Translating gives CASSRGLGQGVNEQFF.

The CDR3 region is CASSPGTLSSYNEQFF. DNA of the CDR3: TGTGCCAGCAGCCCCGGGACTCTCAGCTCCTACAATGAGCAGTTCTTC. The chain joins TRBV9 to TRBJ2-1; D may be TRBD2 (6 bases). CDR1 SGDLS and CDR2 YYNGEE come from the germline V gene. The CDR3 totals 16 residues. The germline V and J ends were trimmed by 4 bases and 0 bases, with 14 bases remaining between them.

The CDR3 sequence is CASSRSGTGYEQYF. Written as DNA, the CDR3 is TGCGCCAGCAGCCGATCCGGGACGGGGTACGAGCAGTACTTC. The V gene is TRBV4-1, the J gene TRBJ2-5; D could derive from TRBD1 or TRBD2 (5 bases each). The better agreement between TRBJ2-7 and the DNA end casts doubt on the J call. The CDR3 has 14 amino acids. CDR1 is MGHRA and CDR2 is YSYEKL in the germline V gene.

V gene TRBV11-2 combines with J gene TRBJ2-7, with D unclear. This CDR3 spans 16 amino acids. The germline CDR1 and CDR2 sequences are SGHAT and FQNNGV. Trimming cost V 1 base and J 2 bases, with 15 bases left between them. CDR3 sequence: CASSLGPEPKAYEQYF. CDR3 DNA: TGTGCCAGCAGCTTAGGGCCAGAACCTAAAGCCTACGAGCAGTACTTC. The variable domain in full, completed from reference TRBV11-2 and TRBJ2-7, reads EAGVAQSPRYKIIEKRQSVAFWCNPISGHATLYWYQQILGQGPKLLIQFQNNGVVDDSQLPKDRFSAERLKGVDSTLKIQPAKLEDSAVYLCASSLGPEPKAYEQYFGPGTRLTVT.

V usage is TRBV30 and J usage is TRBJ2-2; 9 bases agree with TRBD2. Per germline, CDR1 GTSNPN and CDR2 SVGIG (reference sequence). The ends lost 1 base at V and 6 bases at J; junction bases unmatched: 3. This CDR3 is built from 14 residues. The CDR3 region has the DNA TGTGCCTGGAGTGAGCGGGGGGTGGCCGGGGAGCTGTTTTTT. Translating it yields CAWSERGVAGELFF.

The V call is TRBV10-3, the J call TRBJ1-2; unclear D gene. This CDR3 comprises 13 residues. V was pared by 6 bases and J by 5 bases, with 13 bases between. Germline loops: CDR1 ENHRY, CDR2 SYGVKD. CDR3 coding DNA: TGTGCCATCAGGCCGGGTGGGCCATATGGCTACACCTTC. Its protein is CAIRPGGPYGYTF.

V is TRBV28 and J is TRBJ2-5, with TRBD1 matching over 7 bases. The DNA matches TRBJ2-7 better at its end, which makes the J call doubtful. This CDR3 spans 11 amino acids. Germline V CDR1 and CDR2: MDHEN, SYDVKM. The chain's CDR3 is CASRTGYEQYF. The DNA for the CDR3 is TGTGCCAGCAGGACAGGGTACGAGCAGTACTTC.

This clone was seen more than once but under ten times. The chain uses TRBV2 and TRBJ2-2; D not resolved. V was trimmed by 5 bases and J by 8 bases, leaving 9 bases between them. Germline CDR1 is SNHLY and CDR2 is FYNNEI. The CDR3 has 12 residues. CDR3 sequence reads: CASSSDEGELFF. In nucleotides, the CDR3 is TGTGCCAGCAGTTCGGATGAGGGGGAGCTGTTTTTT.

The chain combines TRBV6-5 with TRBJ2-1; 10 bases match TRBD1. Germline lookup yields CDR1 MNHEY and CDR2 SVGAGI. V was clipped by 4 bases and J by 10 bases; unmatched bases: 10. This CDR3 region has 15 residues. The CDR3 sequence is CASSSLTDRGDEQFF. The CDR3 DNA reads TGTGCCAGCAGTTCACTCACGGACAGGGGGGACGAGCAGTTCTTC.

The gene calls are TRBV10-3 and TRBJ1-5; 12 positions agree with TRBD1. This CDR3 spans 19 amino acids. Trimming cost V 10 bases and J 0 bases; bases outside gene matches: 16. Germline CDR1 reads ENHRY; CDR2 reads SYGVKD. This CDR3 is CATGPGTGGEYYSNQPQHF. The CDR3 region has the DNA TGTGCCACCGGTCCCGGGACAGGGGGCGAATACTATAGCAATCAGCCCCAGCATTTT.

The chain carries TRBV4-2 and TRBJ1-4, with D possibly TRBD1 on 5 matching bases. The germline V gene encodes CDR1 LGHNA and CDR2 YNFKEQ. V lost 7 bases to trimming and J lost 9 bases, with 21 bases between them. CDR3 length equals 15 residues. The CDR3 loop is CASTPGDPRNKKLFF. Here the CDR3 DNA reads TGTGCCAGCACCCCCGGGGACCCAAGAAATAAAAAACTGTTTTTT.

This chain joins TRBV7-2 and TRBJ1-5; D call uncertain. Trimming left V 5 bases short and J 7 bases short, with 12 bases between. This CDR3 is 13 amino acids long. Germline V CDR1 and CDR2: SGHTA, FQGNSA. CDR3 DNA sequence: TGTGCCAGCAGCCCCGACGGGAACCAGCCCCAGCATTTT. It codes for CASSPDGNQPQHF.

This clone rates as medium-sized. The DNA for the CDR3 is TGCGCCAGCAGTGAAACTTCAGATTCACCCCTCCACTTT. Translated, it gives CASSETSDSPLHF. This rearrangement joins TRBV10-2 to TRBJ1-6; D gene ambiguous. Germline V CDR1 and CDR2: WSHSY, SAAADI. With 3 bases removed from V and 8 bases from J, the gap between germline ends came to 8 bases. The CDR3 is made up of 13 amino acids.

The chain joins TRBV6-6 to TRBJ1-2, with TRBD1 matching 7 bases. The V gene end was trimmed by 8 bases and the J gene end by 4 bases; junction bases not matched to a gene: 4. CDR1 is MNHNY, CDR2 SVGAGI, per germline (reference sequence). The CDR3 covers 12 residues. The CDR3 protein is CASRQGGYGYTF. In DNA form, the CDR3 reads TGTGCCAGCCGACAGGGCGGCTATGGCTACACCTTC.

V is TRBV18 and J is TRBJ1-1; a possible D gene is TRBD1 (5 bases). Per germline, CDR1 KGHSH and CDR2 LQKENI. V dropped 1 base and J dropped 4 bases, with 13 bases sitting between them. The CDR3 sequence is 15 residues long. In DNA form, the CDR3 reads TGTGCCAGCTCACCACGGGGAGGGGAAGGCACTGAAGCTTTCTTT. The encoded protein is CASSPRGGEGTEAFF.

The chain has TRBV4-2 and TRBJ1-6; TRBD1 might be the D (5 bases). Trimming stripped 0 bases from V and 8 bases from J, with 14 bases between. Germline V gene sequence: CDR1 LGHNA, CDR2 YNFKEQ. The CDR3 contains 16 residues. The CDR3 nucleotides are TGTGCCAGCAGCCAAGACGTCCAGGGAGGGGATTCACCCCTCCACTTT. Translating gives CASSQDVQGGDSPLHF.

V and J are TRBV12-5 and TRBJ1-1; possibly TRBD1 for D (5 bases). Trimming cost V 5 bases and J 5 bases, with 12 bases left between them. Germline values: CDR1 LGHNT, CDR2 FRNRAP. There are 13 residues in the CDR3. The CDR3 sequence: CASGTYRGTEAFF. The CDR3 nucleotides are TGTGCTAGTGGTACATACCGGGGGACTGAAGCTTTCTTT.

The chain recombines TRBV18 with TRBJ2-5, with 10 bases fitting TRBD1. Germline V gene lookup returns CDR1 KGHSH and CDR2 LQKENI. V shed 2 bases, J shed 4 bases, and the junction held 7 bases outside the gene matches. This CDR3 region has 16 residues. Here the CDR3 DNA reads TGTGCCAGCTCACCAAGGGGACAGGGGTTTGGAGAGACCCAGTACTTC. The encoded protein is CASSPRGQGFGETQYF.

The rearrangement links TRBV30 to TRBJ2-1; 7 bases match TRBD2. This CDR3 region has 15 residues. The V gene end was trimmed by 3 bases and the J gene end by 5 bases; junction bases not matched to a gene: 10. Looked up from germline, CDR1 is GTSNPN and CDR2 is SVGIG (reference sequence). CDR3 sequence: CAWRGWGGADNEQFF. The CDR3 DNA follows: TGTGCCTGGAGAGGATGGGGGGGTGCGGACAATGAGCAGTTCTTC.

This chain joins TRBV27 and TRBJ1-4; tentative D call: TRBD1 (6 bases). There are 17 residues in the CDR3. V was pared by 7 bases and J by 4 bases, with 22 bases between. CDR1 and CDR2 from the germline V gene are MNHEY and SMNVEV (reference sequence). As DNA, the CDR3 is TGTGCCAGCATGTCAGGATTCGGGGGGCTGGGTAATGAAAAACTGTTTTTT. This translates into CASMSGFGGLGNEKLFF.

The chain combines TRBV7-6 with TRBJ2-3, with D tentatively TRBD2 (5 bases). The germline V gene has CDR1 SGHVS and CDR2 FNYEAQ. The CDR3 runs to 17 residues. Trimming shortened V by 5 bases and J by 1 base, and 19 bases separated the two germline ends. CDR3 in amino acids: CASSLPFERSGTDTQYF. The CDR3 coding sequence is TGTGCCAGCAGCCTCCCCTTCGAGCGGTCTGGCACAGATACGCAGTATTTT. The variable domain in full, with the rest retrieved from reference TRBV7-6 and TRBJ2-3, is GAGVSQSPRYKVTKRGQDVALRCDPISGHVSLYWYRQALGQGPEFLTYFNYEAQQDKSGLPNDRFSAERPEGSISTLTIQRTEQRDSAMYRCASSLPFERSGTDTQYFGPGTRLTVL.

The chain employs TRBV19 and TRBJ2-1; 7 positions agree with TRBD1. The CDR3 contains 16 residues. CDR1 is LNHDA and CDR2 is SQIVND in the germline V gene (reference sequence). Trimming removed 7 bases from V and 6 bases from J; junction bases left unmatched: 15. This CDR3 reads CASKRTGELRSNEQFF. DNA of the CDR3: TGTGCCAGTAAGAGAACAGGGGAGCTGAGGAGCAATGAGCAGTTCTTC.

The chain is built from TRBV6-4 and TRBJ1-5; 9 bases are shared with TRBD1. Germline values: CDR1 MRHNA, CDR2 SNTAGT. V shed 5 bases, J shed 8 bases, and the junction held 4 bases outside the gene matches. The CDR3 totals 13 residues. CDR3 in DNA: TGTGCCAGCAGTAAATGGACAGGGGAGCCCCAGCATTTT. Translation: CASSKWTGEPQHF.

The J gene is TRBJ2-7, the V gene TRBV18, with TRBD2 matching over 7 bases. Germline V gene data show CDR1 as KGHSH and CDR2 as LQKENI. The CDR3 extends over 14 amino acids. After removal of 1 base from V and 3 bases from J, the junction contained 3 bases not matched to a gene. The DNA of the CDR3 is TGTGCCAGCTCACCACGGGAGGGTATCTACGAGCAGTACTTC. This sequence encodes CASSPREGIYEQYF.

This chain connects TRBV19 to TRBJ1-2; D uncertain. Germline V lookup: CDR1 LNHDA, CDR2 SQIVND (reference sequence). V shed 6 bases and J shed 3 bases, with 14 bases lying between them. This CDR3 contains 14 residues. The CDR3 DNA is TGTGCCAGTAGGCTCCGGGATTCTGACTATGGCTACACCTTC. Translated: CASRLRDSDYGYTF. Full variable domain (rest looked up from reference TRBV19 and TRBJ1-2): DGGITQSPKYLFRKEGQNVTLSCEQNLNHDAMYWYRQDPGQGLRLIYYSQIVNDFQKGDIAEGYSVSREKKESFPLTVTSAQKNPTAFYLCASRLRDSDYGYTFGSGTRLTVV.

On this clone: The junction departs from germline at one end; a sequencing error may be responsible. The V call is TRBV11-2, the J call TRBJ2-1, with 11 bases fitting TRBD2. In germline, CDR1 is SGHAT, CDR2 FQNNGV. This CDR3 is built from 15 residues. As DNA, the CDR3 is TGTGCCAGCACCTTAGAGCCTAGCGGGAGGAATGAGCAGTTCTTC. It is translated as CASTLEPSGRNEQFF.